These 6 T cell receptor beta chains were sequenced from one sample in a study of T cells after yellow fever vaccination. TCRdb re-called the 5' RACE reads with MiXCR, one entry per CDR3 protein. The data hold tens of thousands of distinct CDR3 sequences, with roughly 7.3% observed a single time. The specimen comprised CD8+ T cells sorted from PBMCs, sampled more than 13 days after the first yellow fever vaccination. These receptors originate from a man between 18 and 35 years old who received the YFV17D yellow fever vaccine.

This clonotype was detected ten times or more. V gene TRBV28 combines with J gene TRBJ2-7, with D possibly being TRBD1 (5 bases). The V gene lost 6 bases and the J gene lost 2 bases, with 14 bases spanning the gap. The germline V gene encodes CDR1 MDHEN and CDR2 SYDVKM. The CDR3 runs to 14 residues. CDR3 loop: CASRPKGSAYEQYV. The CDR3 bases are TGTGCCAGCAGACCCAAGGGGTCTGCCTACGAGCAGTACGTC.

This clonotype showed up many times. The rearrangement uses TRBV7-6 and TRBJ1-2; TRBD1 aligns across 8 bases. Germline trimming cut 5 bases from V and 5 bases from J; bases unmatched to any gene: 10. The CDR3 runs 15 residues. CDR1 is SGHVS, CDR2 FNYEAQ, per germline. The CDR3 bases are TGTGCCAGCAGCCCATATGACAGGGGAGGATATGGCTACACCTTC. It is translated as CASSPYDRGGYGYTF.

On this clonotype itself: This clone may be a read error of a much larger clone one base away. The chain combines TRBV27 with TRBJ2-1; the D call may be TRBD1 or TRBD2 (6 bases each). Germline-derived CDR1 and CDR2 are MNHEY and SMNVEV (reference sequence). This CDR3 contains 18 residues. CDR3 sequence reads: CASSLRGWREVVDNEQLF. The CDR3 DNA sequence: TGTGCCAGCAGTTTAAGGGGGTGGAGGGAAGTCGTCGACAATGAGCAGCTCTTC.

The chain combines TRBV7-9 with TRBJ2-1; maybe TRBD2 (5 bases). The V and J ends lost 8 bases and 4 bases respectively, with 18 bases between them. Germline V gives CDR1 SEHNR, CDR2 FQNEAQ (reference sequence). The CDR3 is 15 residues long. The CDR3 reads CASLRGPYNYNEQFF. The CDR3, as DNA: TGTGCCAGCCTCCGGGGTCCCTATAATTACAATGAGCAGTTCTTC.

This clonotype came up many times. The chain combines TRBV12-3 or TRBV12-4 with TRBJ1-5; D remains ambiguous. There are 14 residues in the CDR3. V was shortened by 5 bases and J by 2 bases, with 10 bases between the two germline ends. The CDR3 here is CASSVGEGNQPQHF. The CDR3, as DNA: TGTGCCAGCAGTGTTGGAGAGGGCAATCAGCCCCAGCATTTT.

At least ten counts were recorded for this clonotype. The CDR3 loop is CSARDPLGGGVVDTQYF. CDR3 sequence (DNA): TGCAGTGCTAGAGATCCTTTGGGCGGGGGGGTTGTAGATACGCAGTATTTT. This chain links TRBV20-1 with TRBJ2-3, with 9 bases aligning to TRBD2. With 0 bases clipped from V and 5 bases from J, the junction kept 12 bases outside the gene matches. The CDR3 contains 17 residues. Per the germline V gene, CDR1 is DFQATT and CDR2 is SNEGSKA (reference sequence).